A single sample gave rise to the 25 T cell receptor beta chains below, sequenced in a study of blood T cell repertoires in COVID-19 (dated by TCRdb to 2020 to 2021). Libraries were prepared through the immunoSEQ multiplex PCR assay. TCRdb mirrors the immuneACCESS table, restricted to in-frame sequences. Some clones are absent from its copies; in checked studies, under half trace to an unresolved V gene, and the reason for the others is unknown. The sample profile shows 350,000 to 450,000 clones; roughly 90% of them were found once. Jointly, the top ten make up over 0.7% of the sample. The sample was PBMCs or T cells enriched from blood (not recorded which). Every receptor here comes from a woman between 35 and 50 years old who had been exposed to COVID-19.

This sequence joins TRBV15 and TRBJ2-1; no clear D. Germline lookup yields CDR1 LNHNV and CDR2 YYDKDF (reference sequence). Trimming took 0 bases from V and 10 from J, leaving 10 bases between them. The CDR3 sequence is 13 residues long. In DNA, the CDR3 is TGTGCCACCAGCAGAGATTCGTGGCAGGAGCAGTTCTTC. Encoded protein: CATSRDSWQEQFF. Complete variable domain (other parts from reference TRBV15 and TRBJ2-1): DAMVIQNPRYQVTQFGKPVTLSCSQTLNHNVMYWYQQKSSQAPKLLFHYYDKDFNNEADTPDNFQSRRPNTSFCFLDIRSPGLGDTAMYLCATSRDSWQEQFFGPGTRLTVL.

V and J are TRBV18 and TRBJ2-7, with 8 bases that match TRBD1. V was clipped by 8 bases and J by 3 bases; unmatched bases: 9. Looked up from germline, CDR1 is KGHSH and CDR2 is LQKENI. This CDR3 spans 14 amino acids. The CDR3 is CASRETGARYEQYF. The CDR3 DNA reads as TGTGCCAGCAGAGAGACAGGGGCGCGCTACGAGCAGTACTTC. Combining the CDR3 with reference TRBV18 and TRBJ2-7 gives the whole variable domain NAGVMQNPRHLVRRRGQEARLRCSPMKGHSHVYWYRQLPEEGLKFMVYLQKENIIDESGMPKERFSAEFPKEGPSILRIQQVVRGDSAAYFCASRETGARYEQYFGPGTRLTVT.

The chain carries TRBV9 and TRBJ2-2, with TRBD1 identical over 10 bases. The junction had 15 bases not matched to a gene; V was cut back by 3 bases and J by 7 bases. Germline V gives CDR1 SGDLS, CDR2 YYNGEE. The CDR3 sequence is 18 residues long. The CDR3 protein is CASSASRTTGGGIGELFF. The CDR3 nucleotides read TGTGCCAGCAGCGCGTCAAGAACGACAGGGGGCGGAATCGGGGAGCTGTTTTTT.

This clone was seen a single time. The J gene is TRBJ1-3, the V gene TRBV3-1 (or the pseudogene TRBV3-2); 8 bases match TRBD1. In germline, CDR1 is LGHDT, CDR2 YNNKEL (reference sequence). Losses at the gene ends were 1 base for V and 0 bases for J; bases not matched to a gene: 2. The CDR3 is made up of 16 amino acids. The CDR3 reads CASSQGGQDSGNTIYF. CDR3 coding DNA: TGTGCCAGCAGCCAAGGGGGACAGGACTCTGGAAACACCATATATTTT.

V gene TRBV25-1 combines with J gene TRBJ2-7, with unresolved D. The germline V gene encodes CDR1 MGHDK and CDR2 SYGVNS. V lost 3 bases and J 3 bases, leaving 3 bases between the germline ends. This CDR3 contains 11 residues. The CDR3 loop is CASSDSYEQYF. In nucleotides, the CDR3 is TGTGCCAGCAGTGACAGCTACGAGCAGTACTTC.

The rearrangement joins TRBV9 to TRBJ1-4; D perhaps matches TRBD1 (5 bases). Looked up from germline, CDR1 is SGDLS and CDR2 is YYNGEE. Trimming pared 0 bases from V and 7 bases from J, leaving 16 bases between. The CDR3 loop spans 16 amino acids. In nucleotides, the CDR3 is TGTGCCAGCAGCGTAGGATTTCAGGGCGTGGGTGAAAAACTGTTTTTT. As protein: CASSVGFQGVGEKLFF.

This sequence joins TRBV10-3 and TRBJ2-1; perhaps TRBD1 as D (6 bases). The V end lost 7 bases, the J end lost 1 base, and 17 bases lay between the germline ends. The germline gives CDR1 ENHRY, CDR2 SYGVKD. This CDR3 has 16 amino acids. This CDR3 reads CAITGHRTGSYNEQFF. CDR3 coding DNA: TGTGCCATCACGGGACACCGCACGGGGTCCTACAATGAGCAGTTCTTC.

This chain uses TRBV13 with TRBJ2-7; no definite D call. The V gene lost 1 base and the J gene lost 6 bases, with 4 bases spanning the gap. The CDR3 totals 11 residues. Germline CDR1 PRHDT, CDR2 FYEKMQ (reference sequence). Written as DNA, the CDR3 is TGTGCCAGCAGCTTAGCTTCCGAGCAGTACTTC. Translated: CASSLASEQYF.

CDR3 in amino acids: CASSDRQGDAKNIQYF. The CDR3 nucleotides are TGCGCCAGCAGTGACCGCCAGGGGGATGCCAAAAACATTCAGTACTTC. The chain links TRBV10-1 to TRBJ2-4; 7 positions agree with TRBD1. Germline V lookup: CDR1 WNHNN, CDR2 SYGVQD (reference sequence). The length of the CDR3 is 16 residues. The trim removed 3 bases at V and 1 base at J, leaving 6 bases unmatched.

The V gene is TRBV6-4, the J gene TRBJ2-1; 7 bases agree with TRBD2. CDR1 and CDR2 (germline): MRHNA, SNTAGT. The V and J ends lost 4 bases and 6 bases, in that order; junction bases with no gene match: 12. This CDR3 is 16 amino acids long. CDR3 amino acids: CASSVFSTGGGNEQFF. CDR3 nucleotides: TGTGCCAGCAGTGTCTTTTCGACGGGAGGAGGCAATGAGCAGTTCTTC.

In DNA, the CDR3 is TGTGCCAGCAGCCAACTTCCGGGACAGGGGCGGGAGACCCAGTACTTC. This encodes CASSQLPGQGRETQYF. J is TRBJ2-5 and V is TRBV14, with TRBD1 matching 10 bases. The CDR3 consists of 16 residues. Germline trimming cut 2 bases from V and 5 bases from J; bases unmatched to any gene: 8. Germline values: CDR1 SGHDN, CDR2 FVKESK.

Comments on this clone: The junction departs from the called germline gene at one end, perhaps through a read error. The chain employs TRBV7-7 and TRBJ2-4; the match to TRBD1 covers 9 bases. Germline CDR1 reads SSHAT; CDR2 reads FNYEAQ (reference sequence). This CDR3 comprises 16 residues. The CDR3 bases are TGTGCTAGCAGCTCCGGACAGGGGCTAGCCAAAAACATTCAGTACTTC. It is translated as CASSSGQGLAKNIQYF.

The CDR3 nucleotides read TGTGCCAGCAGTGATGCCGGAGAGCGGGGCTACACCTTC. Translation: CASSDAGERGYTF. The rearrangement uses TRBV6-1 and TRBJ1-2; the D is unclear. Per germline, CDR1 MNHNS and CDR2 SASEGT. The length of the CDR3 is 13 residues. The V end was cut by 3 bases, the J end by 8 bases, with 13 bases between.

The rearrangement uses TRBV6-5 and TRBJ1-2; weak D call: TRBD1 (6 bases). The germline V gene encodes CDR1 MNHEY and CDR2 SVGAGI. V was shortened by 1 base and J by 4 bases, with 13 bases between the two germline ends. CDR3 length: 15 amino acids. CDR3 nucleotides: TGTGCCAGCAGTTACTGGACAGTTGGGGGCTATGGCTACACCTTC. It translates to CASSYWTVGGYGYTF.

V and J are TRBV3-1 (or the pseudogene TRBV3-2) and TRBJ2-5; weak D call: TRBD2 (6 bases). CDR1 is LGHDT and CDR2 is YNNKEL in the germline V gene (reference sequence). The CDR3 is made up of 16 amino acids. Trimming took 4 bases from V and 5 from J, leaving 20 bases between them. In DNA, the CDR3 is TGTGCCAGCAGCCGTCGTGACTTGGGGGGAACGGAGACCCAGTACTTC. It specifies CASSRRDLGGTETQYF.

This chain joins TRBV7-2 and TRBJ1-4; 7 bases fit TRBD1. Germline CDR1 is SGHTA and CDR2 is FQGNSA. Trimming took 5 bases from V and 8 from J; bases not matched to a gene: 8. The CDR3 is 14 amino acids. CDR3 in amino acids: CASSAQGLGEKLFF. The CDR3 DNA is TGTGCCAGCAGCGCACAGGGGTTAGGGGAAAAACTGTTTTTT.

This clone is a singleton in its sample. CDR3 amino acids: CASSQDILAGRPLYGYTF. In DNA form, the CDR3 reads TGTGCCAGCAGCCAAGATATTCTGGCAGGGAGGCCTCTCTATGGCTACACCTTC. The chain links TRBV14 to TRBJ1-2; D possibly corresponds to TRBD1 (5 bases). V was trimmed by 0 bases and J by 4 bases, leaving 21 bases between them. Germline CDR1 is SGHDN and CDR2 is FVKESK. The CDR3 consists of 18 residues.

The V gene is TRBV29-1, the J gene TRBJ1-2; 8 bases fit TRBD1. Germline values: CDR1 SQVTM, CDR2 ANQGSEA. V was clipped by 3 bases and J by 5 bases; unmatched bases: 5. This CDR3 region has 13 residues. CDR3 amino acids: CSVDRGPRYGYTF. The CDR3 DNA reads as TGCAGCGTTGACAGGGGGCCTCGGTATGGCTACACCTTC.

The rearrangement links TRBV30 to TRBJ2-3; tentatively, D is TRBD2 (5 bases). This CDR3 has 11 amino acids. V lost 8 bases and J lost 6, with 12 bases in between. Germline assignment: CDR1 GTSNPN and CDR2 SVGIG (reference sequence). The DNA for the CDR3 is TGTGCCCGAGAGGGCGGGGATACGCAGTATTTT. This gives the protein CAREGGDTQYF.

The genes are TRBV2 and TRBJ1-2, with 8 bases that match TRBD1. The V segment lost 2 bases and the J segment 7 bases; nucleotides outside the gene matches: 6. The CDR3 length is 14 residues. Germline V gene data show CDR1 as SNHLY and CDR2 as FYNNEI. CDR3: CASSEFPGGFGYTF. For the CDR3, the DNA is TGTGCCAGCAGTGAATTCCCAGGGGGCTTTGGCTACACCTTC.

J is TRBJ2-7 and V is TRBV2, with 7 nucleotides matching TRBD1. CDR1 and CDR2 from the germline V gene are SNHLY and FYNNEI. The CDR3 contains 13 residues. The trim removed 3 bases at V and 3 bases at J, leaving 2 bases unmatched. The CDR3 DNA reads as TGTGCCAGCAGTGATGCAGGGGGCTACGAGCAGTACTTC. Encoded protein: CASSDAGGYEQYF.

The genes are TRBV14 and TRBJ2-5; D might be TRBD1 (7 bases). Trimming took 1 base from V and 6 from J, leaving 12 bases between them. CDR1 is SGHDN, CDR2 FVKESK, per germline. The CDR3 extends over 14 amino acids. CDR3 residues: CASSQGQGGKTQYF. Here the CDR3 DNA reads TGTGCCAGCAGCCAAGGTCAGGGGGGAAAGACCCAGTACTTC.

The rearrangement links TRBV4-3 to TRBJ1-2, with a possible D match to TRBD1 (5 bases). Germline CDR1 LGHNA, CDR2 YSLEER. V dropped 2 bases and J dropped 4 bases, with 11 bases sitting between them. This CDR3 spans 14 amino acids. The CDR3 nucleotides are TGCGCCAGCAGCCAAATCCAGGGCGGCTATGGCTACACCTTC. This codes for CASSQIQGGYGYTF.

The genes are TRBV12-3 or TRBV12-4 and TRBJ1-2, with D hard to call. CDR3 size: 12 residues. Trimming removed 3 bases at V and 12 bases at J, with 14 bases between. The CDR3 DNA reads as TGTGCCAGCAGTTTGGAGCGGACGATCCACACCTTC. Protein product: CASSLERTIHTF.

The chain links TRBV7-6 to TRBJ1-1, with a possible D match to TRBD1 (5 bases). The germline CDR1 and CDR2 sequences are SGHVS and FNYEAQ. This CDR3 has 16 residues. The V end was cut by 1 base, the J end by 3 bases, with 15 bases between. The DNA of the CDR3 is TGTGCCAGCAGCTTAGTTATCGGGACGGGGGACACTGAAGCTTTCTTT. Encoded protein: CASSLVIGTGDTEAFF.